The clone carrying this T cell receptor (beta chain) was seen many times. The entry originates in a study of T cells in Graves' hyperthyroidism and ophthalmopathy. Study summary: Peripheral blood sampling occurred at initial diagnosis, before any treatment.

With 5 bases removed from V and 6 bases from J, the gap between germline ends came to 14 bases. The CDR3 runs to 14 residues. CDR1 MNHNS and CDR2 SASEGT come from the germline V gene. These patients, aged 18 to 65, had recently diagnosed hyperthyroidism lasting under 2 months. Exclusion criteria comprised uncontrolled infection, other autoimmune disease, pregnancy or lactation. Using RNA transcripts as the source, TCR beta CDR3 regions were amplified. First-round RT-PCR targeting the TCR CDR3 was performed with the HTBI primer set. TCRdb redid the calling of the multiplex PCR reads with MiXCR, one entry per CDR3 protein. This repertoire shows around 380,000 distinct CDR3 sequences, about 13% found once; its top ten account for under 25%.

The sequenced material came from blood. This rearrangement joins TRBV6-1 to TRBJ2-1; possibly TRBD1 or TRBD2 for D (6 bases each). The source is a man younger than 45 with Graves' hyperthyroidism that later progressed to Graves' ophthalmopathy. Here the CDR3 DNA reads TGTGCCAGCAGTTGGAGGGGGGAACGCAATGAGCAGTTCTTC. This gives the protein CASSWRGERNEQFF.